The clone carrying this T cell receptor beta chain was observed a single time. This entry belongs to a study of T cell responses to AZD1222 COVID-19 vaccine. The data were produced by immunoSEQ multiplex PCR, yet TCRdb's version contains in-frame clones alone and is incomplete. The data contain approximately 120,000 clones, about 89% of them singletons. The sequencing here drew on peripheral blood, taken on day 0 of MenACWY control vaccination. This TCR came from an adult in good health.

CDR3 sequence (DNA): TGCGCCAGCAGCCCAACGAGAAGCAGCTCCTATAATTCACCCCTCCACTTT. Translated: CASSPTRSSSYNSPLHF. J is TRBJ1-6 and V is TRBV4-1; no clear D gene. The CDR3 loop spans 17 amino acids. V was trimmed by 4 bases and J by 0 bases, leaving 13 bases between them. The germline V gene encodes CDR1 MGHRA and CDR2 YSYEKL.